The 22 T cell receptor beta chains presented below share a single source sample, sequenced in a study of beta chain features in type 1 diabetes. Findings and limits, study-wide: Shorter TCRB CDR3s, moderately but significantly so, were found in Type 1 diabetes patients in all four CD4+ subsets.

Isolated RNA was reverse transcribed in full, so expressed TCRB transcripts were sequenced. Sequenced by immunoSEQ multiplex PCR; TCRdb stores in-frame clones only, minus some. In the table there are roughly 300,000 clones, approximately 9.9% of which are singletons. Antigens of these TCRs are unknown. Material for sequencing was central memory CD4+ T cells from blood. The receptors stem from a man aged 25-45 years with type 1 diabetes.

The rearrangement links TRBV6-5 to TRBJ2-1; TRBD1 matches at 9 bases. The CDR3 has 15 amino acids. Germline V gene data show CDR1 as MNHEY and CDR2 as SVGAGI. Germline trimming cut 8 bases from V and 5 bases from J; bases unmatched to any gene: 10. The CDR3 DNA follows: TGTGCCAGCGCGAACCGGGACAGGGCTAACAATGAGCAGTTCTTC. The encoded protein is CASANRDRANNEQFF.

The chain links TRBV6-1 to TRBJ1-5; D uncertain. CDR3 length equals 15 residues. Trimming shortened V by 4 bases and J by 2 bases, and 12 bases separated the two germline ends. Per germline, CDR1 MNHNS and CDR2 SASEGT. The CDR3 nucleotides read TGTGCCAGCAGTGTCGAGCCACGGGGCAATCAGCCCCAGCATTTT. Encoded protein: CASSVEPRGNQPQHF.

This clone showed up just a few times. This sequence joins TRBV15 and TRBJ2-5, with 8 positions matching TRBD1. The germline V gene encodes CDR1 LNHNV and CDR2 YYDKDF (reference sequence). V shed 1 base and J 4 bases; nucleotides not matched to a gene: 2. The CDR3 has 14 residues. CDR3 in amino acids: CATSRGTGGETQYF. The CDR3 bases are TGTGCCACCAGCAGAGGCACAGGGGGAGAGACCCAGTACTTC.

This clone appeared a few times. This sequence joins TRBV2 and TRBJ2-3; 9 positions agree with TRBD2. V gave up 4 bases and J gave up 3 bases; unmatched junction bases: 5. The CDR3 runs to 15 residues. Germline CDR1 reads SNHLY; CDR2 reads FYNNEI. This chain's CDR3 is CASSGASGVTDTQYF. DNA of the CDR3: TGTGCCAGCAGTGGCGCTAGCGGGGTTACAGATACGCAGTATTTT. The whole variable domain, remainder taken from reference TRBV2 and TRBJ2-3, is EPEVTQTPSHQVTQMGQEVILRCVPISNHLYFYWYRQILGQKVEFLVSFYNNEISEKSEIFDDQFSVERPDGSNFTLKIRSTKLEDSAMYFCASSGASGVTDTQYFGPGTRLTVL.

This clone was observed a few times. This chain connects TRBV28 to TRBJ2-3; D is unclear. Germline values: CDR1 MDHEN, CDR2 SYDVKM. Trimming pared 4 bases from V and 2 bases from J, leaving 10 bases between. The CDR3 has 14 residues. The CDR3: CASSYAGPTDTQYF. CDR3 nucleotide sequence: TGTGCCAGCAGTTACGCCGGGCCCACAGATACGCAGTATTTT.

The rearrangement links TRBV5-6 to TRBJ1-5; no reliable D call. Germline-derived CDR1 and CDR2 are SGHDT and YYEEEE. Trimming left V 2 bases short and J 4 bases short, with 4 bases between. The CDR3 spans 12 residues. CDR3 sequence: CASSFRNQPQHF. The CDR3 nucleotides read TGTGCCAGCAGCTTTAGGAATCAGCCCCAGCATTTT.

Only a few counts were recorded for this clone. J is TRBJ2-3 and V is TRBV7-8; 8 nucleotides line up with TRBD1. The CDR3 totals 12 residues. Per germline, CDR1 SGHVS and CDR2 FQNEAQ. V trimming: 0 bases; J trimming: 10 bases; junction bases outside the gene matches: 0. As DNA, the CDR3 is TGTGCCAGCAGCTTAGCGGGACAGGCGCAGTATTTT. Translating gives CASSLAGQAQYF.

This clone appeared a few times. This CDR3 reads CSVVAETVLETFF. The CDR3 DNA sequence: TGCAGCGTTGTTGCGGAGACAGTATTGGAAACTTTCTTT. J is TRBJ1-1 and V is TRBV29-1, with a weak D call TRBD1 (5 bases). CDR1 is SQVTM and CDR2 is ANQGSEA in the germline V gene. The CDR3 extends over 13 amino acids. Trimming shortened V by 4 bases and J by 12 bases, and 21 bases separated the two germline ends.

The genes are TRBV6-6 and TRBJ1-5; D not resolved. Trimming removed 6 bases from V and 4 bases from J, with 13 bases in between. Germline CDR1 MNHNY, CDR2 SVGAGI (reference sequence). CDR3 size: 14 residues. The CDR3 loop is CASRVGGGNQPQHF. The CDR3 nucleotides are TGTGCCAGCAGGGTCGGAGGAGGAAATCAGCCCCAGCATTTT.

The chain combines TRBV7-9 with TRBJ2-1; 8 positions agree with TRBD2. Trimming at V came to 5 bases and at J to 2 bases, leaving 2 bases not matched to a gene. The CDR3 has 14 amino acids. Germline V gene data show CDR1 as SEHNR and CDR2 as FQNEAQ (reference sequence). The CDR3 nucleotides are TGTGCCAGCAGCCCGGGGGGGGCCTACAATGAGCAGTTCTTC. Translation gives CASSPGGAYNEQFF.

This clone appeared many times. The CDR3 sequence: CASTYSGGSYNEQFF. For the CDR3, the DNA is TGTGCCAGCACATATAGCGGGGGTTCGTACAATGAGCAGTTCTTC. The chain carries TRBV27 and TRBJ2-1, with 9 bases fitting TRBD2. Trimming removed 7 bases from V and 4 bases from J; junction bases left unmatched: 8. There are 15 residues in the CDR3. CDR1 and CDR2 from the germline V gene are MNHEY and SMNVEV (reference sequence).

Ten or more counts support this clone. The gene calls are TRBV19 and TRBJ2-2; 8 nucleotides align to TRBD1. The J segment lost 3 bases and the V segment lost 5 bases, leaving 14 bases of the junction unmatched. Germline V gene data show CDR1 as LNHDA and CDR2 as SQIVND (reference sequence). This CDR3 is 18 amino acids long. The CDR3 DNA reads TGTGCCAGTAGTTCGAAGAATCGACAGGGGTCTTACACCGGGGAGCTGTTTTTT. Residues: CASSSKNRQGSYTGELFF.

This clone has a handful of counts. The rearrangement links TRBV12-5 to TRBJ2-2; D is unclear. Trimming pared 7 bases from V and 5 bases from J, leaving 11 bases between. In germline, CDR1 is LGHNT, CDR2 FRNRAP. There are 13 residues in the CDR3. CDR3 sequence: CASVADWTGELFF. In DNA form, the CDR3 reads TGTGCTAGTGTCGCGGATTGGACCGGGGAGCTGTTTTTT.

The CDR3 DNA follows: TGTGCCAGCAGCCCGGGACCGGGGAAAGATGGCTACACCTTC. Amino acids: CASSPGPGKDGYTF. This rearrangement joins TRBV2 to TRBJ1-2, with D tentatively TRBD1 (5 bases). With 6 bases removed from V and 6 bases from J, the gap between germline ends came to 17 bases. CDR3 size: 14 residues. CDR1 and CDR2 from the germline V gene are SNHLY and FYNNEI. The entire variable domain, with the rest obtained from reference TRBV2 and TRBJ1-2, is as follows: EPEVTQTPSHQVTQMGQEVILRCVPISNHLYFYWYRQILGQKVEFLVSFYNNEISEKSEIFDDQFSVERPDGSNFTLKIRSTKLEDSAMYFCASSPGPGKDGYTFGSGTRLTVV.

Only a few counts were recorded for this clone. The chain links TRBV10-3 to TRBJ1-4; the match to TRBD1 covers 7 bases. CDR1 is ENHRY and CDR2 is SYGVKD in the germline V gene. The CDR3 spans 13 residues. Unmatched junction bases numbered 4, after V lost 4 bases and J lost 8 bases. CDR3 in DNA: TGTGCCATCAGTGGAGGGGACAGCGAAAAACTGTTTTTT. This sequence encodes CAISGGDSEKLFF.

This clone was observed a handful of times. The V and J genes are TRBV4-2 and TRBJ2-7, with D tentatively TRBD1 or TRBD2 (5 bases each). Trimming pared 0 bases from V and 3 bases from J, leaving 12 bases between. Germline-derived CDR1 and CDR2 are LGHNA and YNFKEQ. The CDR3 contains 15 residues. In nucleotides, the CDR3 is TGTGCCAGCAGCCAAGATCGTCGGGGCAGCTACGAGCAGTACTTC. Protein: CASSQDRRGSYEQYF.

The chain joins TRBV6-5 to TRBJ2-1; D might be TRBD1 (6 bases). From germline, CDR1 is MNHEY and CDR2 SVGAGI. The CDR3 has 12 amino acids. V was cut by 6 bases and J by 8 bases, with 11 bases left in between. DNA of the CDR3: TGTGCCAGCAGCTTATCAGGGGATGAGCAGTTCTTC. It encodes CASSLSGDEQFF.

This clone has at least ten counts. The chain employs TRBV7-2 and TRBJ2-7, with 10 bases aligning to TRBD2. Germline CDR1 SGHTA, CDR2 FQGNSA. The V segment lost 3 bases and the J segment 1 base; nucleotides outside the gene matches: 3. The CDR3 length is 15 residues. CDR3 nucleotide sequence: TGTGCCAGCAGCTTGACTAGCGGGTTTTCCTACGAGCAGTACTTC. It translates to CASSLTSGFSYEQYF.

CDR3 loop: CASRGASGTGELFF. CDR3 nucleotides: TGCGCCAGCAGGGGGGCAAGCGGCACCGGGGAGCTGTTTTTT. The chain couples TRBV5-1 to TRBJ2-2; a weak D match, TRBD1 (6 bases). Looked up from germline, CDR1 is SGHRS and CDR2 is YFSETQ. The CDR3 is 14 residues long. V was shortened by 5 bases and J by 4 bases, with 12 bases between the two germline ends.

This clone came up many times. The chain is built from TRBV5-6 and TRBJ2-2; maybe TRBD2 (6 bases). From germline, CDR1 is SGHDT and CDR2 YYEEEE. This CDR3 contains 14 residues. The germline V and J ends were trimmed by 4 bases and 4 bases, with 11 bases remaining between them. In DNA, the CDR3 is TGTGCCAGCAGCCGAGACGGGGGCACCGGGGAGCTGTTTTTT. As protein: CASSRDGGTGELFF.

This clone has at least ten counts. Other nucleotide sequences from this sample produce the same CDR3. The chain couples TRBV5-6 to TRBJ2-3; D not resolved. Trimming took off 0 bases at V and 0 bases at J, with 8 bases between the two ends. CDR3 length: 15 amino acids. Germline-derived CDR1 and CDR2 are SGHDT and YYEEEE. For the CDR3, the DNA is TGTGCCAGCAGCTTGGGTCCCAGTAGCACAGATACGCAGTATTTT. This translates into CASSLGPSSTDTQYF.

The chain combines TRBV7-4 with TRBJ1-5; D gene uncertain. V lost 4 bases and J lost 2, with 3 bases in between. Germline V gene lookup returns CDR1 SGHVT and CDR2 SQSDAQ. The CDR3 has 12 amino acids. CDR3 sequence (DNA): TGTGCCAGCAGCTCAGGCAATCAGCCCCAGCATTTT. Translated, it gives CASSSGNQPQHF.